This passage covers 2 T cell receptor beta chains from one sample sequenced in a study of T-cell reconstitution after alpha-beta-depleted transplantation in children. Unique molecular identifiers were used in preparing the TCRbeta library. TCRdb called the PCR reads again in MiXCR, with one record for every CDR3 protein. The sample contains hundreds of thousands of distinct CDR3 sequences, 16% of which appear only once. This specimen consisted of PBMCs from the stem cell graft donor, obtained from the stem cell graft. These receptors all stem from a human donor who donated a stem cell graft to a child with acute myeloid leukemia.

This clonotype has a handful of counts. The genes are TRBV20-1 and TRBJ1-2; 10 nucleotides agree with TRBD1. Germline lookup yields CDR1 DFQATT and CDR2 SNEGSKA (reference sequence). The CDR3 extends over 16 amino acids. Germline trimming cut 5 bases from V and 4 bases from J; bases unmatched to any gene: 13. CDR3 sequence: CSAFRDRGWGLYGYTF. CDR3 nucleotides: TGCAGTGCTTTCCGGGACAGGGGATGGGGGCTCTATGGCTACACCTTC.

This clonotype showed up just a few times. This rearrangement joins TRBV5-4 to TRBJ2-7; D ambiguous. The CDR3 is 13 residues long. Per germline, CDR1 SGHNT and CDR2 YYREEE (reference sequence). V was pared by 1 base and J by 6 bases, with 11 bases between. The CDR3 nucleotides read TGTGCCAGCAGCTTGACCTCCTCCGGCGAGCAGTACTTC. This codes for CASSLTSSGEQYF.